The rows below give T cell receptor beta chains drawn from one sample of a study of OX40 agonist ivuxolimab in advanced cancers. Profiled with immunoSEQ multiplex PCR; TCRdb holds only in-frame clones, not every one. The sample has 50,000 to 65,000 clones; about 88% are singletons. The specimen was CD4+ or CD8+ T cells sorted from blood, collected in a trial of the OX40 agonist ivuxolimab. The receptor set was obtained from an adult with an advanced solid tumor such as melanoma, head and neck, liver or kidney cancer. Each CDR3 is given with its conserved first and last residue. The D gene is left open where the match is weak. Clone size is shown for a subset of rows, as once, few, many or a class of expanded clone.

clone_size j_call v_call d_call cdr3_nt cdr3_aa
. TRBJ1-2 TRBV2 . TGTGCCAGCAGTGAAGCGAGGGGAGGAGCTGGCTACACCTTC CASSEARGGAGYTF
. TRBJ1-5 TRBV28 . TGTGCCAGCAGTTTAAGCAGGAATCAGCCCCAGCATTTT CASSLSRNQPQHF
. TRBJ2-5 TRBV4-3 TRBD1 TGCGCCAGCAGCCAAGAGACAGGGGGAGAGACCCAGTACTTC CASSQETGGETQYF
. TRBJ1-4 TRBV28 . TGTGCCAGCAGTATCACCGGAGAAAAACTGTTTTTT CASSITGEKLFF
. TRBJ2-7 TRBV5-1 TRBD2 TGCGCCAGCGAGCGTCTAGCGGGAGGAGGGGAGCAGTACTTC CASERLAGGGEQYF
. TRBJ2-1 TRBV15 . TGTGCCACCAGCAGAGATGTCTACAATGAGCAGTTCTTC CATSRDVYNEQFF
. TRBJ2-5 TRBV15 TRBD1 TGTGCCACCAGCAGAGGAATTACAGGGGGCCGAGAGACCCAGTACTTC CATSRGITGGRETQYF
. TRBJ1-4 TRBV28 . TGTGCCAGCAGTTCAGGGGCCGGTAATGAAAAACTGTTTTTT CASSSGAGNEKLFF
. TRBJ2-2 TRBV7-3 . TGTGCCAGCAGCTTATCGGGGAACACCGGGGAGCTGTTTTTT CASSLSGNTGELFF
. TRBJ2-3 TRBV29-1 . TGCAGCGTCTCAACGGGCTCTTCCTTTAGCACAGATACGCAGTATTTT CSVSTGSSFSTDTQYF
. TRBJ2-7 TRBV5-1 . TGCGCCAGCGGGGGAGGCGCCTACGAGCAGTACTTC CASGGGAYEQYF
. TRBJ2-7 TRBV30 . TGTGCCTGGAGTAAAGGCGGAATCCTCTACGAGCAGTACTTC CAWSKGGILYEQYF
. TRBJ2-5 TRBV11-3 . TGTGCCAGCAGCCCCGGCGGGGAGAGAAAGACCCAGTACTTC CASSPGGERKTQYF
. TRBJ1-1 TRBV27 TRBD1 TGTGCCAGCAGTAGGGACAGGGCGGGCACTGAAGCTTTCTTT CASSRDRAGTEAFF
. TRBJ1-1 TRBV11-1 TRBD1 TGTGCCAGCAGCTTTTCAGGGGGAGTCGAAGCTTTCTTT CASSFSGGVEAFF
. TRBJ1-6 TRBV10-1 . TGCGCCAGCAGTGAAACAGGGAATAATTCACCCCTCCACTTT CASSETGNNSPLHF
. TRBJ2-7 TRBV9 TRBD1 TGTGCCAGCAGCGCCGGACAGGGTGGCCACGAGCAGTACTTC CASSAGQGGHEQYF
. TRBJ2-5 TRBV28 TRBD2 TGTGCCAGCAGTGGTAGCGGGAGGGAAGAGACCCAGTACTTC CASSGSGREETQYF
. TRBJ1-3 TRBV10-2 . TGCGCCAGCAGTGAATCTGGAAACACCATATATTTT CASSESGNTIYF
. TRBJ2-3 TRBV5-1 TRBD2 TGCGCCAGCAGCTTGTACGGGGGGGCCGGAGATACGCAGTATTTT CASSLYGGAGDTQYF
. TRBJ1-1 TRBV6-1 TRBD1 TGTGCCAGTGGACAGGTCTACACTGAAGCTTTCTTT CASGQVYTEAFF
. TRBJ2-1 TRBV4-3 TRBD2 TGCGCCAGCAGCCAAGGAGCGGCGGGAGCAGTTGAGCAGTTCTTC CASSQGAAGAVEQFF
. TRBJ1-4 TRBV10-2 TRBD1 TGCGCCAGCCGTATGGGGACAGCAAGCAATGAAAAACTGTTTTTT CASRMGTASNEKLFF
. TRBJ2-5 TRBV7-9 TRBD2 TGTGCCAGCAGCGAGGGACTAGCGGAACAAGAGACCCAGTACTTC CASSEGLAEQETQYF
. TRBJ2-7 TRBV28 . TGTGCCAGCAGTTTAGCTGGGTCACGCTCCTACGAGCAGTACTTC CASSLAGSRSYEQYF
. TRBJ2-5 TRBV4-1 . TGCGCCAGCAGCCAAGCCGAGACCCAGTACTTC CASSQAETQYF
. TRBJ1-2 TRBV6-5 . TGTGCCAGCAGTTACGTCGGGAGTGGCTACACCTTC CASSYVGSGYTF
. TRBJ1-1 TRBV27 . TGTGCCAGCAGTTTAGGGAAAGGGTCTAACACTGAAGCTTTCTTT CASSLGKGSNTEAFF
. TRBJ1-1 TRBV11-2 . TGTGCCAGCAGCTGGGGGGTGGGAAGGACCATGAACACTGAAGCTTTCTTT CASSWGVGRTMNTEAFF
. TRBJ2-1 TRBV19 TRBD1 TGTGCCAGTACCGTGGACAGGAGCTCCTACAATGAGCAGTTCTTC CASTVDRSSYNEQFF
. TRBJ1-1 TRBV4-3 TRBD1 TGCGCCAGCAGCCAAGTACAGGGGACTGAAGCTTTCTTT CASSQVQGTEAFF
. TRBJ2-1 TRBV5-1 . TGCGCCAGCAGCCTGAACGTGGCGGGGTACAATGAGCAGTTCTTC CASSLNVAGYNEQFF
. TRBJ2-1 TRBV10-1 TRBD2 TGCGCCAGCAGTGGTGGGACTAGCGGGATCTACAATGAGCAGTTCTTC CASSGGTSGIYNEQFF
. TRBJ1-2 TRBV28 . TGTGCCAGCAGTTCGTCAGGGATATATGGCTACACCTTC CASSSSGIYGYTF
. TRBJ2-3 TRBV5-1 . TGCGCCAGCAGCGCCAGGACAGCCCATGGTGCAGATACGCAGTATTTT CASSARTAHGADTQYF
few TRBJ1-2 TRBV10-3 TRBD1 TGTGCCATCGGGACAGGGAGAAATGGCTACACCTTC CAIGTGRNGYTF
once TRBJ2-3 TRBV5-8 . TGTGCCAGCAGCTTTATGAGGTATACGCAGTATTTT CASSFMRYTQYF
. TRBJ2-4 TRBV28 . TGTGCCAGCAGTTTCGGGCTAGCCTCAAACATTCAGTACTTC CASSFGLASNIQYF
once TRBJ2-1 TRBV6-1 . TGTGCCAGCAGATTTATCCGGAGCTCCTACAATGAGCAGTTCTTC CASRFIRSSYNEQFF
few TRBJ2-3 TRBV5-1 . TGCGCCAGCAGCTTGTACGGGCCGGGGAGCACAGATACGCAGTATTTT CASSLYGPGSTDTQYF
. TRBJ1-5 TRBV5-8 TRBD1 TGTGCCAGCAGCTTGAAGGGGGCTGGGAGCAATCAGCCCCAGCATTTT CASSLKGAGSNQPQHF
. TRBJ2-3 TRBV5-4 . TGTGCCAGCAGCTTGCCGTCCCCAGATACGCAGTATTTT CASSLPSPDTQYF
. TRBJ1-1 TRBV7-2 . TGTGCCAGCAGCTTAGGAAGCTGGGGACCTAACACTGAAGCTTTCTTT CASSLGSWGPNTEAFF
. TRBJ2-2 TRBV29-1 . TGCAGCGTCGTGGCACCCTCCGGGGAGCTGTTTTTT CSVVAPSGELFF
. TRBJ2-2 TRBV11-2 . TGTGCCAGCAGCTTTTTTTCTGGGACCAACACCGGGGAGCTGTTTTTT CASSFFSGTNTGELFF
. TRBJ2-1 TRBV6-6 TRBD1 TGTGCCAGCAGTAAGAGACAGGGAGCCAATGAGCAGTTCTTC CASSKRQGANEQFF
. TRBJ1-5 TRBV30 . TGTGCCTGGAGTGAACAGGGAGTCGGGGCCCAGCATTTT CAWSEQGVGAQHF
. TRBJ2-7 TRBV7-2 . TGTGCCAGCAGCGACAACTACGAGCAGTACTTC CASSDNYEQYF
. TRBJ1-2 TRBV6-5 TRBD1 TGTGCCAGCAGTTACTTAGCAGGGGGCTCCTACTACACCTTC CASSYLAGGSYYTF
. TRBJ2-1 TRBV7-9 . TGTGCCAGCAGCGGGGGGTCCTACAATGAGCAGTTCTTC CASSGGSYNEQFF
. TRBJ2-2 TRBV2 TRBD1 TGTGCCAGCAGCGAAGGGACAGTCACCGGGGAGCTGTTTTTT CASSEGTVTGELFF
. TRBJ1-1 TRBV5-1 TRBD1 TGCGCCAGCAGCTCCGGGACAGGCGTGTGGGCTGAAGCTTTCTTT CASSSGTGVWAEAFF
. TRBJ1-1 TRBV6-5 TRBD1 TGTGCCATGCGACAGGGCCAGAACACTGAAGCTTTCTTT CAMRQGQNTEAFF